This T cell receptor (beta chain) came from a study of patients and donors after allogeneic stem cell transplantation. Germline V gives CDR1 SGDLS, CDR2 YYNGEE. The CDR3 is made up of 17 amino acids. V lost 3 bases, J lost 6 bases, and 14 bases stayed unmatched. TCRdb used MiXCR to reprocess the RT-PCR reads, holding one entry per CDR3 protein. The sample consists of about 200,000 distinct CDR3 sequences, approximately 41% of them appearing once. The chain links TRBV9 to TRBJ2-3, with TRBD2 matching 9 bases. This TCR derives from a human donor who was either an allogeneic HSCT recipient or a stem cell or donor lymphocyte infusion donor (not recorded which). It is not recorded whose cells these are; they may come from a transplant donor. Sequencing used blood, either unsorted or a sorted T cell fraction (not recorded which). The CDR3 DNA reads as TGTGCCAGCAGCGCCTCCGGGACTAGCCCCTCGGCGGATACGCAGTATTTT. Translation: CASSASGTSPSADTQYF.